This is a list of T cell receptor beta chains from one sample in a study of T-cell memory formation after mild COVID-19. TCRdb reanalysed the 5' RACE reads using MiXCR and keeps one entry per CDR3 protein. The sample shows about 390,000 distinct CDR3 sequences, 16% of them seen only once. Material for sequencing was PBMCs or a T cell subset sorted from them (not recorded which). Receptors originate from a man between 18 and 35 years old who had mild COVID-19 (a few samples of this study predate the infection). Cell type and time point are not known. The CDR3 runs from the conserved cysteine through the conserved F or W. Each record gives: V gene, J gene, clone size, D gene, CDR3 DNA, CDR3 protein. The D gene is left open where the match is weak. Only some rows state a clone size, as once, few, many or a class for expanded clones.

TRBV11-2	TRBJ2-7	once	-	TGTGCCAGCAGCTTAGACAGGAGGGCCTACGAGCAGTACTTC	CASSLDRRAYEQYF
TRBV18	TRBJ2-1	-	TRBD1	TGTGCCAGCTCACGGGGGACAGGGTCGGCTGAGCAGTTCTTC	CASSRGTGSAEQFF
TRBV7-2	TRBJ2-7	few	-	TGTGCCAGCAGCTACGACCTTAGACAGCAGTACTTC	CASSYDLRQQYF
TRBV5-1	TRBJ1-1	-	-	TGCGCCAGCAGCTTCATCCCTATGGCTGAAGCTTTCTTT	CASSFIPMAEAFF
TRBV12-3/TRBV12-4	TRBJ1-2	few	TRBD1	TGTGCCAGCAGTTTGTCGGACAGGGACTATGGCTACACCTTC	CASSLSDRDYGYTF
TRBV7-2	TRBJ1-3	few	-	TGTGCCAGCAGCGTCGTCAGTACCTTCTCTGGAAACACCATATATTTT	CASSVVSTFSGNTIYF
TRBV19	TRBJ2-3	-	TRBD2	TGTGCCAGTAGTATGGAGCGGGGGGGCTCAGATACGCAGTATTTT	CASSMERGGSDTQYF
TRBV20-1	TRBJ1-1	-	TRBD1	TGCAGTGCGGGGGACAGGGTCACTGAAGCTTTCTTT	CSAGDRVTEAFF
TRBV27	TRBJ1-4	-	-	TGTGCCAGCAGGCCGGGGATCGTGGTTGAAAAACTGTTTTTT	CASRPGIVVEKLFF
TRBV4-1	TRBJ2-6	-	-	TGCGCCAGCAGCCCTTTCCAAATCAGGAGCTCTGGGGCCAACGTCCTGACTTTC	CASSPFQIRSSGANVLTF
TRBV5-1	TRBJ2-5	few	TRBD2	TGCGCCAGCACTAGCGGGGCCCGGGGTGAGACCCAGTACTTC	CASTSGARGETQYF
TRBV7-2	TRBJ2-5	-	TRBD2	TGTGCCAGCAGCTTACGGCGGGGACTAGGGTTTCGAGAGACCCAGTACTTC	CASSLRRGLGFRETQYF
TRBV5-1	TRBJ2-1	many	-	TGCGCCAGCAGCCCGACGGGCTATAGCTCCTACAATGAGCAGTTCTTC	CASSPTGYSSYNEQFF
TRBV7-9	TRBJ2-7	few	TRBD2	TGTGCCAGCAGCTTACTCCGCGGGGGGGCCGGCGAGCAGTACTTC	CASSLLRGGAGEQYF
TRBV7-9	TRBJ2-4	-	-	TGTGCCAGCAGTTTTGCCCTTCAGGGTTTTGGGAACATTCAGTACTTC	CASSFALQGFGNIQYF
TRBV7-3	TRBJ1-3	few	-	TGTGCCAGCAGCCCACGGGCGGGGGCTGGAAACACCATATATTTT	CASSPRAGAGNTIYF
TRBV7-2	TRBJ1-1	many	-	TGTGCCAGCAGCTCGAGGGGTGGAGGGGTGCCAATGAACACTGAAGCTTTCTTT	CASSSRGGGVPMNTEAFF
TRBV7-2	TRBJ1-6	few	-	TGTGCCAGCAGCTTAGATCACAGGGCGAGCGAACTCTTT	CASSLDHRASELF
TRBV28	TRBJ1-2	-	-	TGTGCCAGCAGTTTAACGGGCCAAGGGGGCTACACCTTC	CASSLTGQGGYTF
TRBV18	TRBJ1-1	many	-	TGTGCCAGCTCAGGCCTTGAGGGAGGCACTGAAGCTTTCTTT	CASSGLEGGTEAFF
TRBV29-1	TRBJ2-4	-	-	TGCAGTGTTGGGCCTAGCCGGAACATTCAGTACTTC	CSVGPSRNIQYF
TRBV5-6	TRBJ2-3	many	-	TGTGCCAGCAGCTTGGAGGGAGGCGGTACGCAGTATTTT	CASSLEGGGTQYF
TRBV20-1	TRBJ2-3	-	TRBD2	TGCAGTGCTAGGGTTGCGGGGGACCTTGTCACGCAGTATTTT	CSARVAGDLVTQYF
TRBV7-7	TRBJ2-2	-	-	TGTGCTAGCAGCTTAGCCGGGGTCGCGAACACCGGGGAGCTGTTTTTT	CASSLAGVANTGELFF
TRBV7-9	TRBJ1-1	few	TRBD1	TGTGCCAGCAGCAGCCCCCCGACAGGGTGGTCCACTGAAGCTTTCTTT	CASSSPPTGWSTEAFF
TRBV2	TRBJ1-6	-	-	TGTGCCAGCAGTGGCAGGGGCCCTAATTCACCCCTCCACTTT	CASSGRGPNSPLHF
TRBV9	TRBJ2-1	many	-	TGTGCCAGCAGCGTAGCTACTCAGGGCTATGAGCAGTTCTTC	CASSVATQGYEQFF
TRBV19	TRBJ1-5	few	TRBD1	TGTGCCAGTACCACAACCCGGCAGGGGGTGAGGCCCCAGCATTTT	CASTTTRQGVRPQHF
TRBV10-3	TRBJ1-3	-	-	TGTGCCATCAGTGGGATCCAGGGGTCCGGAAACACCATATATTTT	CAISGIQGSGNTIYF
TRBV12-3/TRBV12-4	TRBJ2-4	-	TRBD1	TGTGCCAGCAGTTTACCGACAGGGGCGGATATAGCCAAAAACATTCAGTACTTC	CASSLPTGADIAKNIQYF
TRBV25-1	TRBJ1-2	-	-	TGTGCCAGCCTCCAGGAGGGGGGAAGCTATGGCTACACCTTC	CASLQEGGSYGYTF
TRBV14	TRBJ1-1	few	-	TGTGCCAGCAGCCAAGATTTCAACACTGAAGCTTTCTTT	CASSQDFNTEAFF
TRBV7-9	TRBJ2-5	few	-	TGTGCCAGCAGCCCGACAAACCAAGAGACCCAGTACTTC	CASSPTNQETQYF
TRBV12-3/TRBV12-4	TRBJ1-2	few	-	TGTGCCAGCAGGTCAGGGAACTATGGCTACACCTTC	CASRSGNYGYTF
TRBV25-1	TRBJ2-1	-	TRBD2	TGTGCCAGCAGTGCCCCCGGGAGGGTCGTGGGCAATGAGCAGTTCTTC	CASSAPGRVVGNEQFF
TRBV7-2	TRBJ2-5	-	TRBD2	TGTGCCAGCAGCTTAGTCACTAGCGGGGGGGCCGCGGAAGACCCGAGTAAGACCCAGTACTTC	CASSLVTSGGAAEDPSKTQYF
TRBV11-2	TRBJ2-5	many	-	TGTGCCAGCAGCTTAGACGGACCCTCTCAGACCCAGTACTTC	CASSLDGPSQTQYF
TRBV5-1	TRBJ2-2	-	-	TGCGCCAGCAGCTCGTTCCGGGATCGGGTCACCGGGGAGCTGTTTTTT	CASSSFRDRVTGELFF
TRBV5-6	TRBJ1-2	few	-	TGTGCCAGCAGCCGCGGACCCCATGGCTACACCTTC	CASSRGPHGYTF
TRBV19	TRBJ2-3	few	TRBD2	TGTGCCAGCGGGACTAGCGGAGATACGCAGTATTTT	CASGTSGDTQYF
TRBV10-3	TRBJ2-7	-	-	TGTGCCATCAGTCCCAGCCCCTACGAGCAGTACTTC	CAISPSPYEQYF
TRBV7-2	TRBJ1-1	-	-	TGTGCCAGCAGCTTAGTCCCGGGTGGCCCTGAAGCTTTCTTT	CASSLVPGGPEAFF
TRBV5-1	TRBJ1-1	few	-	TGCGCCAGCAGCGATGCAGGGAAAGACACTGAAGCTTTCTTT	CASSDAGKDTEAFF
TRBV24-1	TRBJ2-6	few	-	TGTGCCACCAGTGAGGGGGGCTCTGGGGCCAACGTCCTGACTTTC	CATSEGGSGANVLTF
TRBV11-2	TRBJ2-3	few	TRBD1	TGTGCCAGCAGCTCCGGACAGGGTTGGTTCACAGATACGCAGTATTTT	CASSSGQGWFTDTQYF
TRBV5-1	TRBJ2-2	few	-	TGCGCCAGCAGCGGACGGGAACCTGGAGGGGCCGGGGAGCTGTTTTTT	CASSGREPGGAGELFF
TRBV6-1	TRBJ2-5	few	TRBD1	TGTGCCAGCATTATGACAGGGCTGGAGACCCAGTACTTC	CASIMTGLETQYF
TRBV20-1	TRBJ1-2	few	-	TGCAGTGCTATACGCCGGGACCCTGGCTACACCTTC	CSAIRRDPGYTF
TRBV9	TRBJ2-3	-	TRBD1	TGTGCCAGCAGCCCAACCGGGACAGGGACAGATACGCAGTATTTT	CASSPTGTGTDTQYF
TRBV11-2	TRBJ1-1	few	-	TGTGCCAGCAGCTTAGATCGGGTAGGAGAAGCTTTCTTT	CASSLDRVGEAFF
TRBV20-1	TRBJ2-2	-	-	TGCAGTGCCAGACCCGCCGGGGAGCTGTTTTTT	CSARPAGELFF
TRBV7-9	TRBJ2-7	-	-	TGTGCCAGCAGCGCTACCTACGAGCAGTACTTC	CASSATYEQYF
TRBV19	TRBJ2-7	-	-	TGTGCCAGTAGTCGAGGGTCCGCCTACGAGCAGTACTTC	CASSRGSAYEQYF
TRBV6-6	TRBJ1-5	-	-	TGTGCCAGCACCGAACAGGGCAATCAGCCCCAGCATTTT	CASTEQGNQPQHF
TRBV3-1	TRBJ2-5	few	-	TGTGCCAGCAGCCAAGATTGGCGGGCCCGGGAAGAGACCCAGTACTTC	CASSQDWRAREETQYF
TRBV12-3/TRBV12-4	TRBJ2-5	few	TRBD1	TGTGCCAGCAGCAGTTACAGGGGAGAGACCCAGTACTTC	CASSSYRGETQYF